The 27 T cell receptor beta chains reported below all come from one sample, sequenced in a study of shared clonotypes between healthy human individuals. This table comes from immunoSEQ multiplex PCR, and its TCRdb copy is limited to in-frame clones, with some not included. The repertoire includes around 1.1 million clones, about 72% of them detected once, and 0.89% sits in the top ten. Sequenced input: memory CD4+ T cells from PBMCs. Subset of the sample: CD45RA-negative fraction. The receptors here all came from a young man in good health. Some clones in this sample may be carry-over from other donors' samples.

A remark on this clone: Other DNA variants within this sample encode the same CDR3. The chain carries TRBV6-1 and TRBJ1-1, with unresolved D. V was trimmed by 1 base and J by 4 bases, leaving 7 bases between them. CDR3 length: 13 amino acids. Per the germline V gene, CDR1 is MNHNS and CDR2 is SASEGT. The CDR3 loop reads CASSEGRSTEAFF. CDR3 DNA: TGTGCCAGCAGTGAAGGCAGGAGCACTGAAGCTTTCTTT.

This chain uses TRBV4-1 with TRBJ2-7; 8 positions agree with TRBD1. CDR3 size: 14 residues. Per germline, CDR1 MGHRA and CDR2 YSYEKL. V trimming: 5 bases; J trimming: 2 bases; junction bases outside the gene matches: 5. The CDR3 DNA follows: TGCGCCAGCAGCGACCGACAGGGGCCCTACGAGCAGTACTTC. The encoded protein is CASSDRQGPYEQYF.

The V and J genes are TRBV5-1 and TRBJ2-2, with D hard to call. V was clipped by 2 bases and J by 1 base, with 9 bases between them. CDR1 SGHRS and CDR2 YFSETQ come from the germline V gene. The CDR3 runs 15 residues. Here the CDR3 DNA reads TGCGCCAGCAGCTTTCAGGAGATGAACACCGGGGAGCTGTTTTTT. Translating it yields CASSFQEMNTGELFF.

The chain links TRBV30 to TRBJ2-3; TRBD1 matches at 8 bases. Germline CDR1 and CDR2: GTSNPN and SVGIG (reference sequence). This CDR3 has 15 residues. Losses at the gene ends were 0 bases for V and 5 bases for J; bases not matched to a gene: 7. The CDR3 spells CAWSVWTGRKDTQYF. The DNA for the CDR3 is TGTGCCTGGAGTGTTTGGACAGGGAGGAAAGATACGCAGTATTTT.

The chain uses TRBV9 and TRBJ1-2; TRBD1 might be the D (6 bases). This CDR3 has 13 amino acids. Germline values: CDR1 SGDLS, CDR2 YYNGEE. Trimming removed 4 bases at V and 7 bases at J, with 14 bases between. For the CDR3, the DNA is TGTGCCAGCAGCTCACATCCCAGGGGTGGCTACACCTTC. Translated: CASSSHPRGGYTF.

This clone was recorded a few times. The chain is built from TRBV10-1 and TRBJ2-1; 8 bases are a match to TRBD2. The CDR3 contains 16 residues. With V trimmed by 4 bases and J by 1 base, 6 bases remained unmatched. Per the germline V gene, CDR1 is WNHNN and CDR2 is SYGVQD (reference sequence). This CDR3 reads CASSALAGGSYNEQFF. CDR3 coding DNA: TGCGCCAGCAGTGCCCTTGCGGGAGGATCCTACAATGAGCAGTTCTTC.

This chain links TRBV11-2 with TRBJ2-5; 12 bases align to TRBD1. CDR1 is SGHAT, CDR2 FQNNGV, per germline. This CDR3 spans 17 amino acids. V lost 5 bases to trimming and J lost 4 bases; unmatched junction nucleotides: 11. The CDR3 is CASSRGQGQGARETQYF. In DNA form, the CDR3 reads TGTGCCAGCAGCCGGGGGCAGGGACAGGGGGCGAGAGAGACCCAGTACTTC. The full variable domain, with the rest looked up from reference TRBV11-2 and TRBJ2-5, is EAGVAQSPRYKIIEKRQSVAFWCNPISGHATLYWYQQILGQGPKLLIQFQNNGVVDDSQLPKDRFSAERLKGVDSTLKIQPAKLEDSAVYLCASSRGQGQGARETQYFGPGTRLLVL.

The V and J genes are TRBV19 and TRBJ1-5, with D tentatively TRBD1 (5 bases). CDR3 size: 15 residues. Germline V gene lookup returns CDR1 LNHDA and CDR2 SQIVND (reference sequence). The germline V and J ends were trimmed by 5 bases and 5 bases, with 16 bases remaining between them. Written as DNA, the CDR3 is TGTGCCAGTAGTCATTGGGCGCAGGGTGATCAGCCCCAGCATTTT. Its protein product is CASSHWAQGDQPQHF.

There are many counts of this clone. This specimen includes other DNA sequences encoding the same CDR3. This chain joins TRBV10-3 and TRBJ1-5, with D hard to call. The CDR3 length is 15 residues. Deletions cut 3 bases from V and 0 bases from J, with 9 bases between. The germline V gene has CDR1 ENHRY and CDR2 SYGVKD. The DNA of the CDR3 is TGTGCCATCAGTGATACCAGCCTTAGCAATCAGCCCCAGCATTTT. Protein: CAISDTSLSNQPQHF.

The rearrangement joins TRBV6-5 to TRBJ1-1; TRBD1 aligns across 7 bases. The V gene end was trimmed by 5 bases and the J gene end by 3 bases; junction bases not matched to a gene: 3. From germline, CDR1 is MNHEY and CDR2 SVGAGI. The CDR3 extends over 13 amino acids. CDR3 loop: CASSEQGYTEAFF. The CDR3 nucleotides read TGTGCCAGCAGTGAACAGGGGTACACTGAAGCTTTCTTT.

This clone came up a few times. The J gene is TRBJ1-1, the V gene TRBV7-2, with D perhaps matching TRBD1 (5 bases). The CDR3 contains 14 residues. Trimming cost V 6 bases and J 1 base, with 12 bases left between them. CDR1 and CDR2 (germline): SGHTA, FQGNSA. CDR3 in DNA: TGTGCCAGCAGTCAGGGCCCCACGAACACTGAAGCTTTCTTT. Protein: CASSQGPTNTEAFF.

This chain links TRBV19 with TRBJ1-1; a weak D match, TRBD1 (5 bases). CDR3 size: 13 residues. Trimming took off 3 bases at V and 5 bases at J, with 10 bases between the two ends. The germline V gene has CDR1 LNHDA and CDR2 SQIVND (reference sequence). For the CDR3, the DNA is TGTGCCAGTAGTATTCAGGGTGGGACTGAAGCTTTCTTT. The encoded protein is CASSIQGGTEAFF. Together with reference TRBV19 and TRBJ1-1, the CDR3 gives the full variable domain: DGGITQSPKYLFRKEGQNVTLSCEQNLNHDAMYWYRQDPGQGLRLIYYSQIVNDFQKGDIAEGYSVSREKKESFPLTVTSAQKNPTAFYLCASSIQGGTEAFFGQGTRLTVV.

Only one count was recorded for this clone. The same CDR3 can be traced to other DNA sequences in this sample. The V and J genes are TRBV28 and TRBJ2-7; no clear D gene. Between the trimmed V and J ends, which lost 3 bases and 3 bases, there was a span of 9 bases. The germline V gene encodes CDR1 MDHEN and CDR2 SYDVKM. The length of the CDR3 is 13 residues. The CDR3 nucleotides are TGTGCCAGCAGTTTGACCGGATACTACGAGCAGTACTTC. This gives the protein CASSLTGYYEQYF.

The rearrangement joins TRBV30 to TRBJ1-6, with a weak D call TRBD1 (5 bases). CDR1 is GTSNPN, CDR2 SVGIG, per germline (reference sequence). V was clipped by 0 bases and J by 0 bases, with 12 bases between them. This CDR3 is 17 amino acids long. This CDR3 reads CAWSVMMGGSYNSPLHF. CDR3 nucleotide sequence: TGTGCCTGGAGTGTGATGATGGGGGGCTCCTATAATTCACCCCTCCACTTT.

This chain connects TRBV5-4 to TRBJ2-4, with 8 bases matching TRBD1. After removal of 4 bases from V and 3 bases from J, the junction contained 6 bases not matched to a gene. This CDR3 spans 15 amino acids. Germline values: CDR1 SGHNT, CDR2 YYREEE (reference sequence). DNA for the CDR3: TGTGCCAGCAGCGCGACAGGGGCAGGCAAAAACATTCAGTACTTC. It codes for CASSATGAGKNIQYF.

The CDR3 sequence is CASSFGGARSYEQYF. CDR3 DNA sequence: TGTGCCAGCAGTTTCGGGGGGGCGCGCTCCTACGAGCAGTACTTC. The gene calls are TRBV28 and TRBJ2-7, with TRBD2 matching 8 bases. The CDR3 length is 15 residues. V lost 3 bases, J lost 0 bases, and 4 bases stayed unmatched. The germline gives CDR1 MDHEN, CDR2 SYDVKM. Combining the CDR3 with reference TRBV28 and TRBJ2-7 gives the whole variable domain DVKVTQSSRYLVKRTGEKVFLECVQDMDHENMFWYRQDPGLGLRLIYFSYDVKMKEKGDIPEGYSVSREKKERFSLILESASTNQTSMYLCASSFGGARSYEQYFGPGTRLTVT.

The chain couples TRBV6-5 to TRBJ2-2, with TRBD1 as a possible D gene (5 bases). This CDR3 has 14 amino acids. Trimming removed 3 bases at V and 2 bases at J, with 7 bases between. The germline V gene has CDR1 MNHEY and CDR2 SVGAGI. CDR3 sequence (DNA): TGTGCCAGCAGTTATGACAGCAACACCGGGGAGCTGTTTTTT. Amino acid sequence: CASSYDSNTGELFF.

CDR3 DNA sequence: TGTGCCAGCAGCCCCCTGAACACTGAAGCTTTCTTT. Its protein is CASSPLNTEAFF. J is TRBJ1-1 and V is TRBV11-2; D is uncertain. V dropped 5 bases and J dropped 0 bases, with 4 bases sitting between them. In germline, CDR1 is SGHAT, CDR2 FQNNGV. The CDR3 sequence is 12 residues long.

This clone occurred many times. The CDR3 region is CVCSSSYEQYF. The CDR3 DNA reads as TGTGTCTGTTCTAGCTCCTACGAGCAGTACTTC. The rearrangement joins TRBV2 to TRBJ2-7; no clear D. This CDR3 comprises 11 residues. The germline CDR1 and CDR2 sequences are SNHLY and FYNNEI.

The chain carries TRBV5-1 and TRBJ2-7; possibly TRBD2 for D (6 bases). Germline V gives CDR1 SGHRS, CDR2 YFSETQ. The CDR3 runs to 15 residues. With 0 bases removed from V and 5 bases from J, the gap between germline ends came to 15 bases. The CDR3 spells CASSLAGGEGHEQYF. CDR3 in DNA: TGCGCCAGCAGCTTGGCCGGGGGAGAGGGCCACGAGCAGTACTTC.

The chain couples TRBV5-1 to TRBJ1-1; D gene unclear. Germline CDR1 SGHRS, CDR2 YFSETQ. The V end was cut by 3 bases, the J end by 11 bases, with 20 bases between. The CDR3 has 14 amino acids. The CDR3 region is CASSSTYTNREAFF. The CDR3 DNA reads TGCGCCAGCAGCTCAACCTATACGAATCGGGAGGCTTTCTTT.

This sequence joins TRBV9 and TRBJ2-3; TRBD2 agrees at 9 bases. Germline assignment: CDR1 SGDLS and CDR2 YYNGEE. The CDR3 spans 15 residues. The ends lost 4 bases at V and 8 bases at J; junction bases unmatched: 11. CDR3 sequence reads: CASSPGSYSGGTQYF. Here the CDR3 DNA reads TGTGCCAGCAGCCCCGGGTCCTATAGCGGGGGTACGCAGTATTTT.

This clone was counted between two and nine times. The chain recombines TRBV9 with TRBJ2-2, with 9 bases matching TRBD1. V dropped 2 bases and J dropped 7; count of bases not matched to a gene: 9. Germline V gene sequence: CDR1 SGDLS, CDR2 YYNGEE. This CDR3 spans 16 amino acids. CDR3 nucleotides: TGTGCCAGCAGCGTCGCGGGACAGGGATTGGGCGGGGAGCTGTTTTTT. This encodes CASSVAGQGLGGELFF.

This clone was picked up many times. The chain uses TRBV7-9 and TRBJ2-2; 8 nucleotides line up with TRBD1. The CDR3 has 17 residues. V dropped 4 bases and J dropped 1; count of bases not matched to a gene: 8. Germline V gene sequence: CDR1 SEHNR, CDR2 FQNEAQ (reference sequence). This CDR3 is CASSSEPGQENTGELFF. As DNA, the CDR3 is TGTGCCAGCAGCTCCGAACCGGGACAGGAGAACACCGGGGAGCTGTTTTTT.

The chain has TRBV19 and TRBJ2-3; D is possibly TRBD1 (6 bases). Germline values: CDR1 LNHDA, CDR2 SQIVND (reference sequence). This CDR3 is 16 amino acids long. Trimming took off 6 bases at V and 4 bases at J, with 20 bases between the two ends. This CDR3 is CASRLQQGTTPDTQYF. The CDR3 DNA reads as TGTGCCAGTAGACTACAACAGGGAACAACCCCAGATACGCAGTATTTT. The whole variable domain, filled in from reference TRBV19 and TRBJ2-3, reads DGGITQSPKYLFRKEGQNVTLSCEQNLNHDAMYWYRQDPGQGLRLIYYSQIVNDFQKGDIAEGYSVSREKKESFPLTVTSAQKNPTAFYLCASRLQQGTTPDTQYFGPGTRLTVL.

The chain uses TRBV27 and TRBJ2-6; D remains ambiguous. Trimming left V 6 bases short and J 4 bases short, with 10 bases between. The CDR3 is 14 residues long. CDR1 is MNHEY, CDR2 SMNVEV, per germline (reference sequence). The CDR3 region is CASSKSTGANVLTF. CDR3 coding DNA: TGTGCCAGCAGCAAGTCAACAGGGGCCAACGTCCTGACTTTC.

The gene calls are TRBV28 and TRBJ1-2, with a tentative D call TRBD1 (6 bases). V was cut by 0 bases and J by 7 bases, with 12 bases left in between. CDR3 size: 14 residues. In germline, CDR1 is MDHEN, CDR2 SYDVKM. For the CDR3, the DNA is TGTGCCAGCAGTTTATGGCACAGGGCTGGTGGCTACACCTTC. Translated: CASSLWHRAGGYTF.